Shown below are 4 T cell receptor beta chains from a single sample sequenced in a study of cytomegalovirus exposure and HLA in healthy donors. Repertoires were generated with immunoSEQ multiplex PCR, while TCRdb's copy carries only in-frame clones and drops some. Here the sample spans tens of thousands of clones, about 90% being singletons. Sequencing used PBMCs. These receptors originate from a woman aged 18-29 years in good health and CMV-seropositive.

The rearrangement links TRBV6-6 to TRBJ1-2, with D perhaps TRBD1 (5 bases). CDR1 and CDR2 (germline): MNHNY, SVGAGI (reference sequence). CDR3 length equals 14 residues. V was clipped by 4 bases and J by 7 bases, with 16 bases between them. The CDR3 coding sequence is TGTGCCAGCAGTTTAGCGGACAAGAGGGGTGGCTACACCTTC. Encoded protein: CASSLADKRGGYTF.

This CDR3 is CASSLVSGRQVEQYF. DNA of the CDR3: TGTGCCAGCAGCTTAGTTAGCGGGAGACAGGTCGAGCAGTACTTC. J is TRBJ2-7 and V is TRBV7-9; 9 bases align to TRBD2. Losses at the gene ends were 1 base for V and 6 bases for J; bases not matched to a gene: 7. This CDR3 has 15 amino acids. Germline assignment: CDR1 SEHNR and CDR2 FQNEAQ (reference sequence).

This clone was detected only once. This chain joins TRBV25-1 and TRBJ1-6; D gene uncertain. Trimming pared 4 bases from V and 6 bases from J, leaving 10 bases between. The germline V gene has CDR1 MGHDK and CDR2 SYGVNS. The CDR3 is made up of 14 amino acids. The CDR3 DNA is TGTGCCAGCAGTGTTCTTGAGGGTAATTCACCCCTCCACTTT. Protein: CASSVLEGNSPLHF.

The chain recombines TRBV5-4 with TRBJ1-2; 7 bases line up with TRBD1. The CDR3 spans 11 residues. Trimming removed 9 bases from V and 3 bases from J; junction bases left unmatched: 2. Germline CDR1 reads SGHNT; CDR2 reads YYREEE (reference sequence). The CDR3 coding sequence is TGTGCCATTCAGGGGGACTATGGCTACACCTTC. As protein: CAIQGDYGYTF.